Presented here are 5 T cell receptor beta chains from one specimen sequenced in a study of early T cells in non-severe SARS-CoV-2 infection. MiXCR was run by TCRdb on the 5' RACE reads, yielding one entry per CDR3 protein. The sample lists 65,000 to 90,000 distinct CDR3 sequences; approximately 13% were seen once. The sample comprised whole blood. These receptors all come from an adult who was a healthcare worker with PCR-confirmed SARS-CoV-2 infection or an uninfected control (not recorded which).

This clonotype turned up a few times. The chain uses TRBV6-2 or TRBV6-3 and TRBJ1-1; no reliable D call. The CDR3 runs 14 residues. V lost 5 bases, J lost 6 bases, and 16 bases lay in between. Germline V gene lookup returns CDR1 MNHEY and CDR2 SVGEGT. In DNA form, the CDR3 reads TGTGCCAGCAGTGGAGTACGCGGGGTCGCTGAAGCTTTCTTT. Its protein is CASSGVRGVAEAFF.

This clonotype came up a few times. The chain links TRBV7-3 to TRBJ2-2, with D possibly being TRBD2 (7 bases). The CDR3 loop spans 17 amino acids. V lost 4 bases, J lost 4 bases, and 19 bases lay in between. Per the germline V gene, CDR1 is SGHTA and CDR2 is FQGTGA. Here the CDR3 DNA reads TGTGCCAGCAGCTACACTCGGGGGGCGTTCTTCACCGGGGAGCTGTTTTTT. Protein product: CASSYTRGAFFTGELFF.

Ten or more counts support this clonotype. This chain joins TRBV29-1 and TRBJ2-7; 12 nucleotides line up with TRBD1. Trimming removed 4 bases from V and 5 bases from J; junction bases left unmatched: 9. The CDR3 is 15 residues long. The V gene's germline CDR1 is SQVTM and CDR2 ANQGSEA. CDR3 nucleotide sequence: TGCAGCGTTGGTCCCGGGACAGGGGGCAACAACGAGCAGTACTTC. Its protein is CSVGPGTGGNNEQYF.

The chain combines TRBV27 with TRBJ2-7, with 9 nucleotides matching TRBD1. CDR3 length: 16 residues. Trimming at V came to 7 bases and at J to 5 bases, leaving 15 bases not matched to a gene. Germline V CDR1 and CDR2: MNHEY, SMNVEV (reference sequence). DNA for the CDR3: TGTGCCAGCATTTCCTTGGCCCGGGACAGGGCTCACGAGCAGTACTTC. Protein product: CASISLARDRAHEQYF.

In DNA, the CDR3 is TGCAGCGTCGACCAGGGACAGGGAGATGGCTACACCTTC. It yields the protein CSVDQGQGDGYTF. V and J are TRBV29-1 and TRBJ1-2; 9 bases are a match to TRBD1. Germline V CDR1 and CDR2: SQVTM, ANQGSEA. With V trimmed by 6 bases and J by 6 bases, 8 bases remained unmatched. The CDR3 loop spans 13 amino acids. Drawing the rest from reference TRBV29-1 and TRBJ1-2, the complete variable domain is SAVISQKPSRDICQRGTSLTIQCQVDSQVTMMFWYRQQPGQSLTLIATANQGSEATYESGFVIDKFPISRPNLTFSTLTVSNMSPEDSSIYLCSVDQGQGDGYTFGSGTRLTVV.